What follows are 25 T cell receptor beta chains derived from one specimen sequenced in a study of cytomegalovirus exposure and HLA in healthy donors. The PCR contained 60 Vbeta and 13 Jbeta primers. Here immunoSEQ multiplex PCR was the method, and the copy in TCRdb shows in-frame clones only, minus some. The sample has about 190,000 clones; 65% to 85% are singletons. The specimen sequenced was PBMCs. The source is a male donor in good health and CMV-seronegative.

This sequence joins TRBV5-1 and TRBJ2-3, with 11 bases aligning to TRBD2. The CDR3 runs 15 residues. Germline V CDR1 and CDR2: SGHRS, YFSETQ. The V segment lost 5 bases and the J segment 5 bases; nucleotides outside the gene matches: 7. CDR3 sequence (DNA): TGCGCCAGCAGTCCGACTAGCGGGATGGTAGATACGCAGTATTTT. This sequence encodes CASSPTSGMVDTQYF.

V and J are TRBV5-1 and TRBJ2-7; the match to TRBD1 covers 11 bases. This CDR3 is built from 13 residues. The junction had 2 bases not matched to a gene; V was cut back by 4 bases and J by 5 bases. Germline CDR1 reads SGHRS; CDR2 reads YFSETQ. The CDR3 DNA is TGCGCCAGCAGCCCGGGACAGGGGGACGAGCAGTACTTC. It specifies CASSPGQGDEQYF.

This sequence joins TRBV6-5 and TRBJ2-2; 9 nucleotides line up with TRBD2. Germline-derived CDR1 and CDR2 are MNHEY and SVGAGI. The CDR3 sequence is 16 residues long. The junction had 9 bases not matched to a gene; V was cut back by 3 bases and J by 7 bases. The CDR3 region is CASSYLAGPPGGELFF. CDR3 nucleotides: TGTGCCAGCAGTTATCTAGCGGGACCTCCCGGCGGGGAGCTGTTTTTT.

The rearrangement joins TRBV11-2 to TRBJ2-1, with 7 bases aligning to TRBD1. Losses at the gene ends were 4 bases for V and 0 bases for J; bases not matched to a gene: 9. Germline V gene lookup returns CDR1 SGHAT and CDR2 FQNNGV. The CDR3 spans 17 residues. CDR3 protein: CASSSDRPAGSYNEQFF. DNA of the CDR3: TGTGCCAGCAGCTCGGACAGGCCCGCGGGCTCCTACAATGAGCAGTTCTTC.

Written as DNA, the CDR3 is TGTGCCAGCAGTGAAGCGACGAGGGGGGGTCAGCCCCAGCATTTT. Translated, it gives CASSEATRGGQPQHF. The chain carries TRBV6-1 and TRBJ1-5; the D gene is possibly TRBD1 (6 bases). This CDR3 region has 15 residues. Germline V gene data show CDR1 as MNHNS and CDR2 as SASEGT. Trimming left V 0 bases short and J 6 bases short, with 12 bases between.

J is TRBJ2-7 and V is TRBV6-6, with 7 bases that match TRBD1. Germline V gives CDR1 MNHNY, CDR2 SVGAGI (reference sequence). This CDR3 comprises 14 residues. J lost 4 bases, V lost 7 bases, and 10 bases had no gene match. This CDR3 is CASKIGDSYYEQYF. CDR3 bases: TGTGCCAGCAAAATAGGGGACAGCTATTACGAGCAGTACTTC.

V and J are TRBV28 and TRBJ1-2; D possibly corresponds to TRBD1 (5 bases). The germline V gene has CDR1 MDHEN and CDR2 SYDVKM. This CDR3 region has 15 residues. The ends were cut back, 4 bases at V and 5 bases at J, with 17 bases in the middle. CDR3: CASSSPPPDSYGYTF. CDR3 nucleotides: TGTGCCAGCAGTTCCCCTCCTCCCGACAGTTATGGCTACACCTTC.

CDR3 residues: CASSSGTGLQETQYF. The CDR3 DNA reads as TGCGCCAGCAGCTCCGGGACAGGGCTGCAAGAGACCCAGTACTTC. J is TRBJ2-5 and V is TRBV5-1; 9 bases align to TRBD1. The CDR3 is 15 residues long. Germline lookup yields CDR1 SGHRS and CDR2 YFSETQ. The trim removed 3 bases at V and 2 bases at J, leaving 5 bases unmatched.

V is TRBV6-4 and J is TRBJ2-1, with D perhaps TRBD2 (6 bases). CDR3 size: 15 residues. Trimming removed 4 bases at V and 5 bases at J, with 15 bases between. The germline V gene has CDR1 MRHNA and CDR2 SNTAGT. CDR3 sequence reads: CASSVWTGVNNEQFF. CDR3 DNA: TGTGCCAGCAGTGTCTGGACGGGGGTCAACAATGAGCAGTTCTTC.

This chain connects TRBV6-1 to TRBJ1-5; TRBD1 aligns across 7 bases. Trimming cost V 4 bases and J 7 bases; bases outside gene matches: 10. The CDR3 is 15 residues long. Germline V gene sequence: CDR1 MNHNS, CDR2 SASEGT. In DNA, the CDR3 is TGTGCCAGCAGTGGCAAAGACAGGGTTCACCAGCCCCAGCATTTT. This codes for CASSGKDRVHQPQHF.

The rearrangement uses TRBV19 and TRBJ1-2, with 9 bases identical to TRBD1. V was clipped by 6 bases and J by 0 bases; unmatched bases: 8. In germline, CDR1 is LNHDA, CDR2 SQIVND (reference sequence). CDR3 length equals 16 residues. The CDR3 reads CASRRQGEGSNYGYTF. CDR3 sequence (DNA): TGTGCCAGTAGAAGACAGGGGGAAGGCTCTAACTATGGCTACACCTTC.

Note on this clone: The sample has other DNA sequences that encode this CDR3 too. V gene TRBV7-6 combines with J gene TRBJ2-7; possible D gene TRBD1, 5 bases. Trimming pared 0 bases from V and 3 bases from J, leaving 6 bases between. Looked up from germline, CDR1 is SGHVS and CDR2 is FNYEAQ. The CDR3 extends over 13 amino acids. CDR3 sequence (DNA): TGTGCCAGCAGCTTAGCAGGGGACTACGAGCAGTACTTC. Translated: CASSLAGDYEQYF.

The chain employs TRBV6-6 and TRBJ2-2, with 10 bases lining up with TRBD2. The CDR3 contains 15 residues. CDR1 and CDR2 from the germline V gene are MNHNY and SVGAGI (reference sequence). J was trimmed by 6 bases and V by 3 bases; bases with no gene match: 4. The CDR3 region is CASSYRLAGAGELFF. The CDR3 nucleotides are TGTGCCAGCAGTTATCGGCTAGCGGGGGCCGGGGAGCTGTTTTTT.

This sequence joins TRBV28 and TRBJ1-2; maybe TRBD1 (5 bases). V was pared by 2 bases and J by 5 bases, with 9 bases between. The germline CDR1 and CDR2 sequences are MDHEN and SYDVKM. The CDR3 is 13 amino acids. The CDR3 nucleotides are TGTGCCAGCAGTTTACGGGACTATTATGGCTACACCTTC. The encoded protein is CASSLRDYYGYTF.

CDR3: CAWRPGQGCGYTF. The DNA of the CDR3 is TGTGCCTGGAGGCCGGGACAGGGGTGTGGCTACACCTTC. V is TRBV30 and J is TRBJ1-2, with 10 bases identical to TRBD1. Unmatched junction bases numbered 5, after V lost 3 bases and J lost 7 bases. This CDR3 contains 13 residues. The germline V gene encodes CDR1 GTSNPN and CDR2 SVGIG (reference sequence).

The chain combines TRBV6-1 with TRBJ1-5; D possibly corresponds to TRBD1 (5 bases). CDR1 is MNHNS and CDR2 is SASEGT in the germline V gene. V was cut by 6 bases and J by 9 bases, with 18 bases left in between. The CDR3 covers 14 residues. In nucleotides, the CDR3 is TGTGCCAGCAGCGAAAGAGGGGAGGGGTGGCCCCAGCATTTT. Translating it yields CASSERGEGWPQHF.

The gene calls are TRBV5-1 and TRBJ2-3, with TRBD2 matching over 13 bases. CDR1 is SGHRS, CDR2 YFSETQ, per germline. The CDR3 spans 16 residues. J lost 4 bases, V lost 4 bases, and 6 bases had no gene match. CDR3 region: CASSPGLAGRPDTQYF. The CDR3 DNA reads as TGCGCCAGCAGCCCGGGACTAGCGGGAAGACCAGATACGCAGTATTTT.

V gene TRBV18 combines with J gene TRBJ2-3, with 9 bases matching TRBD2. In germline, CDR1 is KGHSH, CDR2 LQKENI. The CDR3 length is 16 residues. J gave up 2 bases and V 3 bases, and 6 bases lay outside the gene matches. CDR3 residues: CASSPRGLAFTDTQYF. The CDR3 DNA sequence: TGTGCCAGCTCACCTAGAGGACTAGCGTTCACAGATACGCAGTATTTT.

This chain connects TRBV7-9 to TRBJ2-7; possibly TRBD1 for D (6 bases). The CDR3 has 12 amino acids. CDR1 is SEHNR, CDR2 FQNEAQ, per germline (reference sequence). V was trimmed by 7 bases and J by 4 bases, leaving 11 bases between them. The CDR3 loop is CASKAGEYEQYF. The CDR3 coding sequence is TGTGCCAGCAAGGCAGGGGAGTACGAGCAGTACTTC.

Comments on this clone: One end of the junction fails to match germline, which may point to a read error. The rearrangement joins TRBV6-5 to TRBJ2-2; 9 bases are shared with TRBD2. The CDR3 is made up of 15 amino acids. Germline-derived CDR1 and CDR2 are MNHEY and SVGAGI. CDR3 sequence (DNA): TGTGCCGGCAGTTACCTAGCGGGGATTACCGGGGAGCTGTTTTTT. This codes for CAGSYLAGITGELFF.

This chain uses TRBV19 with TRBJ2-1; 7 bases are a match to TRBD2. The CDR3 consists of 16 residues. The V gene end was trimmed by 3 bases and the J gene end by 3 bases; junction bases not matched to a gene: 8. Germline lookup yields CDR1 LNHDA and CDR2 SQIVND (reference sequence). The CDR3 is CASSIGGLADYNEQFF. CDR3 DNA sequence: TGTGCCAGTAGTATTGGCGGGCTAGCGGACTACAATGAGCAGTTCTTC. The full variable domain, its missing parts supplied by reference TRBV19 and TRBJ2-1, is DGGITQSPKYLFRKEGQNVTLSCEQNLNHDAMYWYRQDPGQGLRLIYYSQIVNDFQKGDIAEGYSVSREKKESFPLTVTSAQKNPTAFYLCASSIGGLADYNEQFFGPGTRLTVL.

This clone was detected only a few times. This chain connects TRBV18 to TRBJ1-1; D might be TRBD1 (6 bases). V was shortened by 2 bases and J by 4 bases, with 8 bases between the two germline ends. Germline V gives CDR1 KGHSH, CDR2 LQKENI. CDR3 length: 13 residues. The CDR3, as DNA: TGTGCCAGCTCACCAACAGGGACCACTGAAGCTTTCTTT. This encodes CASSPTGTTEAFF.

The chain recombines TRBV29-1 with TRBJ1-5, with D unclear. CDR1 and CDR2 from the germline V gene are SQVTM and ANQGSEA. The V gene lost 4 bases and the J gene lost 2 bases, with 6 bases spanning the gap. This CDR3 has 12 amino acids. For the CDR3, the DNA is TGCAGCGTTGTCGCAGGCAATCAGCCCCAGCATTTT. Amino acids: CSVVAGNQPQHF.

The chain is built from TRBV28 and TRBJ1-4; TRBD1 is a possible D gene (6 bases). This CDR3 is 19 amino acids long. V lost 1 base to trimming and J lost 1 base, with 19 bases between them. Germline V lookup: CDR1 MDHEN, CDR2 SYDVKM. This CDR3 is CASSLLYARGLQTNEKLFF. The CDR3 DNA reads TGTGCCAGCAGTTTATTGTACGCCAGGGGCCTCCAAACTAATGAAAAACTGTTTTTT.

The chain couples TRBV7-2 to TRBJ1-1; tentatively, D is TRBD1 (6 bases). Germline V gene sequence: CDR1 SGHTA, CDR2 FQGNSA. This CDR3 comprises 13 residues. V lost 3 bases to trimming and J lost 4 bases, with 9 bases between them. In nucleotides, the CDR3 is TGTGCCAGCAGCTTCACAGGGAGCACTGAAGCTTTCTTT. Its translation: CASSFTGSTEAFF.